The 13 T cell receptor beta chains listed next were all sequenced from one sample in a study of OX40 agonist ivuxolimab in advanced cancers. TCRdb's table, derived via immunoSEQ multiplex PCR, lists solely in-frame clones and lacks some. This sample has just under 65,000 clones, with just over 85% found just once. The sample was CD4+ or CD8+ T cells sorted from blood, taken in a trial of the OX40 agonist ivuxolimab. These receptors came from an adult with an advanced solid tumor such as melanoma, head and neck, liver or kidney cancer.

This rearrangement joins TRBV7-2 to TRBJ2-1; 7 nucleotides match TRBD1. Germline V CDR1 and CDR2: SGHTA, FQGNSA. This CDR3 is built from 13 residues. After removal of 5 bases from V and 14 bases from J, the junction contained 12 bases not matched to a gene. The CDR3: CASSPSRQGREFF. The CDR3 DNA reads as TGTGCCAGCAGCCCATCACGACAGGGTAGAGAGTTCTTC.

The chain links TRBV7-8 to TRBJ2-7, with 8 bases aligning to TRBD2. The V gene end was trimmed by 7 bases and the J gene end by 7 bases; junction bases not matched to a gene: 12. This CDR3 is built from 14 residues. Germline V lookup: CDR1 SGHVS, CDR2 FQNEAQ. This chain's CDR3 is CASIHGAGEWEQYF. For the CDR3, the DNA is TGTGCCAGCATCCACGGAGCGGGAGAGTGGGAGCAGTACTTC.

The CDR3 DNA reads as TGTGCCAGTAAGCGGGATGCATATGATGAGCAGTTCTTC. Translating gives CASKRDAYDEQFF. The gene calls are TRBV6-1 and TRBJ2-1; TRBD2 matches at 7 bases. Losses at the gene ends were 9 bases for V and 8 bases for J; bases not matched to a gene: 10. Germline V gives CDR1 MNHNS, CDR2 SASEGT. The CDR3 spans 13 residues.

This clone has a handful of counts. The gene calls are TRBV4-1 and TRBJ1-5; D gene ambiguous. The ends were cut back, 0 bases at V and 4 bases at J, with 4 bases in the middle. The CDR3 is 13 amino acids. Germline V gene sequence: CDR1 MGHRA, CDR2 YSYEKL. The CDR3 DNA reads TGCGCCAGCAGCCAAGATATAAATCAGCCCCAGCATTTT. Its protein product is CASSQDINQPQHF.

V gene TRBV19 combines with J gene TRBJ2-5; 7 nucleotides line up with TRBD2. Germline CDR1 and CDR2: LNHDA and SQIVND (reference sequence). There are 13 residues in the CDR3. Trimming at V came to 7 bases and at J to 2 bases, leaving 4 bases not matched to a gene. CDR3 in amino acids: CASKRTSQETQYF. In DNA form, the CDR3 reads TGTGCCAGTAAGCGGACTAGTCAAGAGACCCAGTACTTC.

Of note for this clone: Other DNA variants within this sample encode the same CDR3. This rearrangement joins TRBV11-3 to TRBJ1-2; unclear D gene. The V gene lost 5 bases and the J gene lost 8 bases, with 12 bases spanning the gap. CDR1 SGHNT and CDR2 YENEEA come from the germline V gene. The CDR3 totals 12 residues. CDR3 loop: CASSRDRYGYTF. CDR3 in DNA: TGTGCCAGCAGCCGAGACCGCTACGGCTACACCTTC.

The chain has TRBV7-6 and TRBJ2-1; the match to TRBD1 covers 9 bases. Unmatched junction bases numbered 7, after V lost 1 base and J lost 9 bases. Per the germline V gene, CDR1 is SGHVS and CDR2 is FNYEAQ. The CDR3 is made up of 15 amino acids. This CDR3 is CASSLGTGERGEQFF. CDR3 bases: TGTGCCAGCAGCTTAGGGACAGGGGAGCGTGGTGAGCAGTTCTTC.

The chain combines TRBV14 with TRBJ2-7, with 7 bases lining up with TRBD2. Germline V gives CDR1 SGHDN, CDR2 FVKESK. Trimming at V came to 1 base and at J to 7 bases, leaving 13 bases not matched to a gene. The CDR3 runs 16 residues. Here the CDR3 DNA reads TGTGCCAGCAGCCAAGTAACTCCACAATGGGGGGGGGAGCAGTACTTC. It yields the protein CASSQVTPQWGGEQYF.

There are a few counts of this clone. This sequence joins TRBV4-1 and TRBJ2-2; 7 bases are a match to TRBD1. The V segment lost 4 bases and the J segment 0 bases; nucleotides outside the gene matches: 5. The length of the CDR3 is 16 residues. CDR1 and CDR2 from the germline V gene are MGHRA and YSYEKL. CDR3: CASSLQQGANTGELFF. The CDR3 nucleotides are TGCGCCAGCAGCCTGCAGCAGGGGGCGAACACCGGGGAGCTGTTTTTT.

A remark on this clone: Other DNA sequences in this sample translate to the same CDR3. This chain links TRBV15 with TRBJ2-7; D remains unclear. V was shortened by 0 bases and J by 3 bases, with 6 bases between the two germline ends. The CDR3 spans 13 residues. Per the germline V gene, CDR1 is LNHNV and CDR2 is YYDKDF (reference sequence). The CDR3 is CATSRDRGYEQYF. CDR3 in DNA: TGTGCCACCAGCAGAGATCGCGGCTACGAGCAGTACTTC. Combining the CDR3 with reference TRBV15 and TRBJ2-7 gives the whole variable domain DAMVIQNPRYQVTQFGKPVTLSCSQTLNHNVMYWYQQKSSQAPKLLFHYYDKDFNNEADTPDNFQSRRPNTSFCFLDIRSPGLGDTAMYLCATSRDRGYEQYFGPGTRLTVT.

The chain employs TRBV19 and TRBJ2-1; TRBD2 matches 12 bases. The CDR3 is made up of 15 amino acids. Germline loops: CDR1 LNHDA, CDR2 SQIVND (reference sequence). V was clipped by 7 bases and J by 6 bases; unmatched bases: 7. The chain's CDR3 is CASTPRGLAGNEQFF. The CDR3 DNA is TGTGCCAGTACTCCGAGGGGACTAGCGGGCAATGAGCAGTTCTTC.

CDR3 coding DNA: TGTGCCAGCAGTCAGTACAGGGGGCGAGGCTACACCTTC. Amino acids: CASSQYRGRGYTF. The chain employs TRBV2 and TRBJ1-2; 9 nucleotides agree with TRBD1. CDR1 SNHLY and CDR2 FYNNEI come from the germline V gene. This CDR3 has 13 amino acids. V was pared by 5 bases and J by 8 bases, with 6 bases of the junction left unmatched. The variable domain in full, with the rest retrieved from reference TRBV2 and TRBJ1-2, is EPEVTQTPSHQVTQMGQEVILRCVPISNHLYFYWYRQILGQKVEFLVSFYNNEISEKSEIFDDQFSVERPDGSNFTLKIRSTKLEDSAMYFCASSQYRGRGYTFGSGTRLTVV.

The V and J genes are TRBV6-6 and TRBJ1-5; no clear D. With 7 bases removed from V and 7 bases from J, the gap between germline ends came to 14 bases. Germline assignment: CDR1 MNHNY and CDR2 SVGAGI (reference sequence). The CDR3 totals 13 residues. The CDR3 region is CASTVSRIQPQHF. CDR3 DNA: TGTGCCAGCACGGTCAGTCGGATCCAGCCCCAGCATTTT.